This section outlines one T cell receptor (beta chain) sequence together with its context. The target of this receptor is not known. There are no base qualities to consult, and no much larger clone falls within one base. TCRbeta CDR3 regions were amplified from genomic DNA by means of the immunoSEQ Assay, a bias-controlled multiplex PCR. In the original analysis: The number of nucleated cells in each sample was estimated by amplification of reference gene primers within the assay. To quantify the absolute abundance of each unique TCRbeta CDR3 rearrangement, sequence reads were collapsed and filtered. For each sample, productive Simpson clonality was calculated as the square root of Simpson's diversity index over productive rearrangements. The clones in this table, taken by TCRdb from immuneACCESS, are in-frame only. Not every clone is retained; where verified, under half of the shortfall comes from an unresolved V gene, and the cause of the rest is unknown. That table is the source of V, J and clone size, and D and trimming were worked out from the DNA. This sample gives approximately 210,000 clones in total; more than 75% of them show up just once. Together, the top ten hold 4% to 5.5% of the sample.

Its CDR3 holds 15 amino acids, cysteine through phenylalanine. Just CDR3 DNA is preserved here, 45 bases in frame from base 1. The germline V gene specifies MNHEY as CDR1 and SVGAGI as CDR2. Trimming takes 6 bases off V and 1 base off J; junction bases not matched to a gene: 5. These data belong to a study of blood T cell repertoires in COVID-19 (TCRdb year 2020). As for the study more broadly: Collaborator samples came from the United States, Italy and Spain and covered acute and convalescent phases of COVID-19. Deeply sampled blood TCRbeta repertoires from subjects exposed to, actively infected with, or recovered from COVID-19 were included in the dataset. Where HLA class I and class II types were available, the types were taken from metadata supplied by the sample provider, not from assay-based typing. The repertoires were released in a freely available public database meant as a resource for research on the immune response to SARS-CoV-2. Samples were obtained from the ongoing ImmuneRACE study (first 160 participants) and from 1,254 subjects provided by 6 global collaborators. The material from the prospective study consisted of cDNA or gDNA derived from T cells, B-cell-depleted T cells, or PBMCs. Sample metadata almost always included a de-identified subject ID, COVID-19 status, age in years and sex.

The collaborating institutions used their own protocols to collect whole blood in K2EDTA tubes. For TCRbeta analysis, collaborators shipped samples in one of three forms: frozen whole blood, isolated PBMCs, or DNA extracted from either of those sample types. Study-wide findings and limitations: The quantity of clinical and demographic metadata differed by source and by participant and was supplied without curation.

The rearranged segments are TRBV6-5 and TRBJ1-3, and 8 junction bases match TRBD1. Sequencing was performed on peripheral blood. The TCR comes from a human donor in a cohort sampled during active COVID-19. CDR3 region: CASSPGGWSGNTIYF. In nucleotides, the sequence is TGTGCCAGCAGCCCAGGGGGCTGGTCTGGAAACACCATATATTTT.